The T cell receptor beta chain under discussion was sequenced for a study of cytomegalovirus exposure and HLA in healthy donors. As to this clone: The antigen is not known.

This CDR3 spans 15 amino acids. J was trimmed by 3 bases and V by 4 bases; bases with no gene match: 8. Looked up from germline, CDR1 is SEHNR and CDR2 is FQNEAQ (reference sequence). The study ran its PCR with 60 Vbeta and 13 Jbeta primers. Some clones are missing from TCRdb's copy, which holds only in-frame ones; the method was immunoSEQ multiplex PCR. The sample has some 54,000 clones, 75% to 85% seen once. Study-wide results and limits: Most TCR sequences showed up rarely, but some public TCRs showed up in many donors. Reported results showed that the classifier diagnosed cytomegalovirus status with high specificity and sensitivity.

The sample comprised PBMCs. The TCR originated in a male donor in good health and CMV-seronegative. This chain joins TRBV7-9 and TRBJ2-5; TRBD1 aligns across 7 bases. CDR3 residues: CASSYRQGEEETQYF. The DNA of the CDR3 is TGTGCCAGCAGCTACCGACAGGGCGAGGAAGAGACCCAGTACTTC.